This TCR beta chain originates from a study of blood T cell repertoires in COVID-19. About the research overall: PBMCs, B-cell-depleted T cells, or T cells provided the cDNA or gDNA that made up the material.

J lost 8 bases, V lost 4 bases, and 4 bases had no gene match. In germline, CDR1 is SGHAT, CDR2 FQNNGV. The length of the CDR3 is 13 residues. Assay used: immunoSEQ multiplex PCR; TCRdb lists only in-frame clones, some missing. The sample has about 74,000 clones; 75% are singletons. This receptor was taken from a man aged 65 to 79 with acute or convalescent COVID-19. This chain connects TRBV11-2 to TRBJ2-4; TRBD2 aligns across 8 bases. Sample: peripheral blood. In DNA, the CDR3 is TGTGCCAGCAGCTCAGCGGGAGAGGACATTCAGTACTTC. Translated, it gives CASSSAGEDIQYF.